The sequence of this TCR beta chain was determined in a study of identical twins. Study-wide points: Out-of-frame alpha sequences shared by twins were enriched for low generation probability. Reduced insertions were recorded for abundant cord blood beta clonotypes, with no such pattern in memory repertoires.

The table lists this clonotype with a few counts. Its cognate antigen is unknown. The CDR3 sequence is 13 residues long. CDR1 and CDR2 (germline): MDHEN, SYDVKM. The V and J ends lost 2 bases and 3 bases respectively, with 8 bases between them. Each CDR3 protein is one row after TCRdb ran MiXCR on the 5' RACE reads. The repertoire holds roughly 240,000 distinct CDR3 sequences, around 7.6% seen once, with under 6.5% in the top ten. In addition, the sample was reused for a study of yellow fever vaccine responses in identical twins.

The source material was CD8+ T cells sorted from blood. The rearrangement uses TRBV28 and TRBJ2-7, with a possible D match to TRBD1 (6 bases). The sequence was obtained from a woman aged 18-29 years in good health. The CDR3 reads CASSLTGHYEQYF. CDR3 DNA sequence: TGTGCCAGCAGTTTAACAGGGCACTACGAGCAGTACTTC.